These T cell receptor beta chains were read from a single sample in a study of T cell responses to AZD1222 COVID-19 vaccine. TCRdb's table, derived via immunoSEQ multiplex PCR, lists solely in-frame clones and lacks some. The profile covers some 200,000 clones, with 90% to 95% appearing a single time and roughly 1.7% taken by the ten largest. The sample here was peripheral blood, taken 28 days after the second AZD1222 dose. The receptors come from an adult who received the AZD1222 COVID-19 vaccine. The conserved cysteine and the conserved F or W are not part of the CDR3 here.

v_call,cdr3_aa
TRBV9,ASSDSLNTEAF
TRBV19,ASRTGGSYNSPLH
TRBV6-2/TRBV6-3,ASSAYPSYNEQF
TRBV18,ASSLAGGPGETQY
TRBV7-9,ASSLGTEISGYT
TRBV4-1,ASSQADREVYEQY
TRBV19,ASSRGDGTYEQY
TRBV18,ASSPPLILSTNHYEQY
TRBV19,ASMSLGSGANVLT
TRBV2,ASKGGLEDTEAF
TRBV18,ASSPGTGSLFGYT
TRBV7-9,ASSLGTGVQPQH
TRBV11-3,ASSLGEGSTDTQY
TRBV4-1,ASSPSQGAESPLH
TRBV19,ASSILTANYGYT
TRBV2,ASSVQGRNSPLH
TRBV12-5,ASGLPLSQY
TRBV6-5,ASSKPGEFPQH
TRBV18,ASSPRLAGAYEQY
TRBV3-1/TRBV3-2,ASRDRHNEQF
TRBV2,ASRGPFVL
TRBV25-1,ASSESGTYEQY
TRBV3-1/TRBV3-2,ASSPSEADTQY
TRBV11-2,ASSLAGGYQETQY
TRBV5-4,ASSLDSYNEQF
TRBV18,ASSPPVVASSGNTIY
TRBV3-1/TRBV3-2,ASSHGGLEQY
TRBV4-2,ASSQALRGEQY
TRBV12-5,ASGLPSGVPWPQH
TRBV7-2,ASSPRQGNSPLH
TRBV18,ASSQGTYEQY
TRBV25-1,ASSDRWDRGNSYEQY
TRBV12-5,ASGFGTSGGKTQY
TRBV11-2,ASSQGAGAYEQY
TRBV2,ASSVRDLGNQPQH
TRBV7-2,ASSLGLARNTIY
TRBV18,ASSPQGQASYEQY